This paragraph reports one T cell receptor beta chain. Its antigen remains unknown. This sample is part of a study of OX40 agonist ivuxolimab in advanced cancers. On the study more broadly: Patients received the agonistic anti-OX40 (CD134) antibody ivuxolimab.

Blood got drawn at baseline, again on cycle 4 day 1, and then on cycle 7 day 1. The CDR3 loop spans 15 amino acids. Germline values: CDR1 SGHTA, CDR2 FQGNSA. V was shortened by 2 bases and J by 3 bases, with 13 bases between the two germline ends. Findings and limits, study-wide: Averaged across samples, CD8+ T cells carried more expanded clones than CD4+ did. Among the least clonally expanded were partial responders at 0.1-3.0 mg/kg.

Produced via immunoSEQ multiplex PCR; TCRdb's table is partial and in-frame only. The repertoire holds over 45,000 clones, with approximately 83% as singletons. The chain uses TRBV7-2 and TRBJ2-5; TRBD1 is a possible D gene (6 bases). Sequencing was performed on CD4+ or CD8+ T cells sorted from blood, taken in a trial of the OX40 agonist ivuxolimab. The clonotype originates from an adult with an advanced solid tumor such as melanoma, head and neck, liver or kidney cancer. As DNA, the CDR3 is TGTGCCAGCAGCTTAATGGCAGGGGACAAAGAGACCCAGTACTTC. Its protein product is CASSLMAGDKETQYF. Complete variable domain (other parts from reference TRBV7-2 and TRBJ2-5): GAGVSQSPSNKVTEKGKDVELRCDPISGHTALYWYRQSLGQGLEFLIYFQGNSAPDKSGLPSDRFSAERTGGSVSTLTIQRTQQEDSAVYLCASSLMAGDKETQYFGPGTRLLVL.